This T cell receptor beta chain was obtained from a study of shared clonotypes between healthy human individuals. Study-wide background: The donor pool was made up of a couple of women and a few men aged 18 to 49. Study-wide points: Sample collection involved blood only; tissue repertoires are likely different.

After removal of 0 bases from V and 2 bases from J, the junction contained 4 bases not matched to a gene. The CDR3 spans 16 residues. The germline gives CDR1 SGHRS, CDR2 YFSETQ. The assay was immunoSEQ multiplex PCR, and TCRdb's table has in-frame clones only and misses some. In the table there are some 200,000 clones, just over 65% of which are singletons. Note on this clone: The antigen is unknown.

The source is a man between 25 and 39 years old in good health. The V and J genes are TRBV5-1 and TRBJ2-3, with 9 nucleotides matching TRBD1. Sequencing input: memory CD4+ T cells sorted from blood. Stated subset: CD45RA-negative fraction. The CDR3 nucleotides are TGCGCCAGCAGCTTGGTGACAGGGGGAGACACAGATACGCAGTATTTT. Protein product: CASSLVTGGDTDTQYF. The variable domain in full, with the rest retrieved from reference TRBV5-1 and TRBJ2-3, is KAGVTQTPRYLIKTRGQQVTLSCSPISGHRSVSWYQQTPGQGLQFLFEYFSETQRNKGNFPGRFSGRQFSNSRSEMNVSTLELGDSALYLCASSLVTGGDTDTQYFGPGTRLTVL.